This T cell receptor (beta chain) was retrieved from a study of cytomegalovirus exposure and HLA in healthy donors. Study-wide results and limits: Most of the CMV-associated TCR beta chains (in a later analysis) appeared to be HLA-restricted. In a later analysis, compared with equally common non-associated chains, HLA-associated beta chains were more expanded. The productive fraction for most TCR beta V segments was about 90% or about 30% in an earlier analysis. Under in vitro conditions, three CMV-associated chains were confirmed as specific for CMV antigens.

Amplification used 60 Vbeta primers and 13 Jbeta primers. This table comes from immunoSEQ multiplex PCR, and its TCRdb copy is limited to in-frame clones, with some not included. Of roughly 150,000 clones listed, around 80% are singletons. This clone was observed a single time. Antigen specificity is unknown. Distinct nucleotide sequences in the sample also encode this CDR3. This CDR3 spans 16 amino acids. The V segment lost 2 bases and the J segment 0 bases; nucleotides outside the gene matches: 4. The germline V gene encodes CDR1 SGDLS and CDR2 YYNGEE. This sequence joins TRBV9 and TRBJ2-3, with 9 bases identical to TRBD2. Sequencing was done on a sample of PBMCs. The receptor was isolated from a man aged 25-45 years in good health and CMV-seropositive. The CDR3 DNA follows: TGTGCCAGCAGCGTCGGACTAGCGCAGAGCACAGATACGCAGTATTTT. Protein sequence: CASSVGLAQSTDTQYF.